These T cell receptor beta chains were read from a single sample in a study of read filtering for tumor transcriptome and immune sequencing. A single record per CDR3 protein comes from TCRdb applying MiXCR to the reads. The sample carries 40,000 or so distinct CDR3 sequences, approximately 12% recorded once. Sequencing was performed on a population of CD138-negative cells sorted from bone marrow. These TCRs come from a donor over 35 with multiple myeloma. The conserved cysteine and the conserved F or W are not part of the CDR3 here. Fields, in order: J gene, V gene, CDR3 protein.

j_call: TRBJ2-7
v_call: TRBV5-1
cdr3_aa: ASSPDGTYEQY

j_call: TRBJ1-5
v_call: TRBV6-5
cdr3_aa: ASRPGAYQPQH

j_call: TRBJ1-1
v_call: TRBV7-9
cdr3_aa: ASSFGQGAGAF

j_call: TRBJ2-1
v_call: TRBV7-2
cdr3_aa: ASSLRAGSNEQF

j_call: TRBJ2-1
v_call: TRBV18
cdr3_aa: ASSPPTSSYNEQF

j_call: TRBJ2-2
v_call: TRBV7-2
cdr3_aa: ASSFLTANTGELF

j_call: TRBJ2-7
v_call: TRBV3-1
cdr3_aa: ASSPTGPRGPYEQY

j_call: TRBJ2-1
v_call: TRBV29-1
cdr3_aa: SVEGSGGYNEQF

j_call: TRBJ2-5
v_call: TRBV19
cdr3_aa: ASSPSPGVPETQY

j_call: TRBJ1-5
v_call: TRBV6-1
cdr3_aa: ASSVLPEGGNQPQH

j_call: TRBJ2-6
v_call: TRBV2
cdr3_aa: ASTPEDSGANVLT

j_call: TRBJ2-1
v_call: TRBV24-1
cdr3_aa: ATSGGDREQF

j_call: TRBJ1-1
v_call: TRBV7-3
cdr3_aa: ASSFFGGNTEAF

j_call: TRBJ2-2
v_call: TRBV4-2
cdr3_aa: ASSQEGKANTGELF

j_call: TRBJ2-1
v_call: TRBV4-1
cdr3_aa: ASSHHTSGGDNEQF

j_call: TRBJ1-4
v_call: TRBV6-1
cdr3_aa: ASGRTPPDELF

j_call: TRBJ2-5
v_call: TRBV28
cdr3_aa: ASSPLVPRTLQETQY

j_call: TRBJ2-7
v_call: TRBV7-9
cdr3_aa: ASSLGTGKYEQY

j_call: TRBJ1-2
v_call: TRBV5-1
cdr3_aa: ASSLEQGYGYT

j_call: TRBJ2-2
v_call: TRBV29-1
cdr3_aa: SVEIGLAGNTGELF

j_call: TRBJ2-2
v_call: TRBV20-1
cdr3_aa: SARSGGGHTGELF

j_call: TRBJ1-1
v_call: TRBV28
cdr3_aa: ASSAAGTGGLHEAF

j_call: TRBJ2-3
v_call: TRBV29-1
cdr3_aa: SVFPGGTDTQY